This record concerns one TCR beta chain sequence. The germline gives CDR1 SGDLS, CDR2 YYNGEE. The CDR3 totals 16 residues. Trimming took off 8 bases at V and 2 bases at J, with 20 bases between the two ends. These data are taken from a study of T-cell reconstitution after alpha-beta-depleted transplantation in children. The TCRbeta library was prepared with unique molecular identifiers. TCRdb re-derived calls from the PCR reads in MiXCR, one entry per CDR3 protein. The repertoire holds a few hundred thousand distinct CDR3 sequences, with 27% as singletons. The clonotype comes from a boy under two years old with Wiskott-Aldrich syndrome, due to receive a stem cell transplant. This rearrangement joins TRBV9 to TRBJ1-5; possibly TRBD1 for D (6 bases). The sequences come from PBMCs, collected before TCRalphabeta/CD19-depleted stem cell transplant. CDR3 nucleotide sequence: TGTGCCAGTTCCCGCGGGGGAGGGGGTGGCAATCAGCCCCAGCATTTT. This codes for CASSRGGGGGNQPQHF.